Sequencing of this T cell receptor beta chain was carried out in a study of blood T cell repertoires in COVID-19. Sequencing was performed with immunoSEQ multiplex PCR; in TCRdb, only in-frame clones are kept and a portion is missing. The data show about 420,000 clones, with 70% to 90% seen just once and roughly 0.87% held by the top ten. CDR1 and CDR2 from the germline V gene are LGHDT and YNNKEL (reference sequence). The CDR3 sequence is 15 residues long. The V and J ends lost 1 base and 8 bases respectively, with 17 bases between them. This clone was counted once. The sequence came from a man between 18 and 35 years old with COVID-19, enrolled during active disease. The chain employs TRBV3-1 (or the pseudogene TRBV3-2) and TRBJ1-2; a weak D match, TRBD1 (6 bases). The sequenced sample consisted of peripheral blood. CDR3 protein: CASSQGPGAPSGYTF. The CDR3 DNA is TGTGCCAGCAGCCAAGGGCCAGGGGCCCCTAGCGGCTACACCTTC.